This entry features one T cell receptor beta chain sequence. Its antigen remains unidentified. Every immunoSEQ plate was one replicate of a subset's evenly spread DNA. Profiled with immunoSEQ multiplex PCR; TCRdb holds only in-frame clones, not every one. The sample lists some 500,000 clones, approximately 95% occurring once. This sample is drawn from a study of shared clonotypes between healthy human individuals. As for the study in general: Serving as donors were two women and three men, whose ages spanned 18 to 49. Plates per donor: three CD4 naive, three CD4 memory, two CD8 naive, one CD8 memory.

Study-wide results and limits: The low donor count limited represented genetic and exposure-history diversity.

CDR1 is MNHNY and CDR2 is SVGAGI in the germline V gene (reference sequence). This CDR3 is built from 14 residues. V dropped 0 bases and J dropped 3 bases, with 8 bases sitting between them. The chain employs TRBV6-6 and TRBJ1-1; D ambiguous. This TCR was recovered from a woman in her 30s in good health. The specimen was naive CD4+ T cells sorted from blood. Specified subset: CD45RA+ positively selected. This CDR3 is CASSYSGRDTEAFF. Written as DNA, the CDR3 is TGTGCCAGCAGTTACTCGGGGAGGGACACTGAAGCTTTCTTT.